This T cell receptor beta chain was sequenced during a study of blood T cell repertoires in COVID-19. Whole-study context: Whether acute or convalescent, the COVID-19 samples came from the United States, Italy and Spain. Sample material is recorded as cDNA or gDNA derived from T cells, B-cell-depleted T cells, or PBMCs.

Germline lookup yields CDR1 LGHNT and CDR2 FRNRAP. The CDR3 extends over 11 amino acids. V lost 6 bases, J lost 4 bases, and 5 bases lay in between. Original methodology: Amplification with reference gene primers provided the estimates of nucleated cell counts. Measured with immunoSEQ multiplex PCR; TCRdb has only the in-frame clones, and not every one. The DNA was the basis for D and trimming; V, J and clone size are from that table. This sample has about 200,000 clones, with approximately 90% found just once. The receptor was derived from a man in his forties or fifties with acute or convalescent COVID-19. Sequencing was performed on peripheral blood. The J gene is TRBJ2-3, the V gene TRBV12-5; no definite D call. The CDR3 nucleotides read TGTGCTAGTGGCCCGGCAGATACGCAGTATTTT. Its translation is CASGPADTQYF.